What follows describes a single T cell receptor (beta chain). Treatment given: randomized to nivolumab then ipilimumab (arm A) or the reverse (arm B). Germline loops: CDR1 SQVTM, CDR2 ANQGSEA. The CDR3 spans 13 residues. V dropped 5 bases and J dropped 4 bases, with 15 bases sitting between them. The method was immunoSEQ multiplex PCR; TCRdb's version includes in-frame clones alone and lacks a portion of them. The data contain about 40,000 clones, 75% to 90% of them singletons. The data belong to a study of sequential checkpoint blockade in melanoma. This material consisted of CD8+ T cells sorted from blood (inferred from file names), taken from a patient given nivolumab and ipilimumab in sequence. The sequence came from a human donor with melanoma. This chain joins TRBV29-1 and TRBJ2-7; D might be TRBD2 (5 bases). The CDR3 sequence is CSVKFGVRYEQYF. For the CDR3, the DNA is TGCAGCGTTAAGTTCGGGGTAAGGTACGAGCAGTACTTC.